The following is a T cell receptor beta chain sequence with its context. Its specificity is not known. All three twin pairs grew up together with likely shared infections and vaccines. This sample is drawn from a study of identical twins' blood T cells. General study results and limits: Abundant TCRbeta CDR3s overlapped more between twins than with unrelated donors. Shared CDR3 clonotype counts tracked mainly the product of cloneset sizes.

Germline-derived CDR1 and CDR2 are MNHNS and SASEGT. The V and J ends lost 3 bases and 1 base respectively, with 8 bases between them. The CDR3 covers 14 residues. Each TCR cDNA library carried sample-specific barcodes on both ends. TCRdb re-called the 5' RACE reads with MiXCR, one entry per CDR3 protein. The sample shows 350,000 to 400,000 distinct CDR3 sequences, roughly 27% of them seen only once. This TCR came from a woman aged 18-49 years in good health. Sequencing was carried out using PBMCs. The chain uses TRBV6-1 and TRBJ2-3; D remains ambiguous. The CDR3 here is CASSERVGTDTQYF. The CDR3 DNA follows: TGTGCCAGCAGTGAGCGAGTCGGCACAGATACGCAGTATTTT.